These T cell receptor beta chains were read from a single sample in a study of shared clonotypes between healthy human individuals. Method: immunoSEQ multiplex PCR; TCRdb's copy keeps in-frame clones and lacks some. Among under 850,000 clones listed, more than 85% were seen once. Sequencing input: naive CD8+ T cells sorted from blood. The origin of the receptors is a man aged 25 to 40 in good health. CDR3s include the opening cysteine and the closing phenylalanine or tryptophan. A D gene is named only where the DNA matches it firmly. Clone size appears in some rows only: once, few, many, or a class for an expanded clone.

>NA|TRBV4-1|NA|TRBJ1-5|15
CASSQGHYGNQPQHF
TGCGCCAGCAGCCAAGGGCATTACGGCAATCAGCCCCAGCATTTT
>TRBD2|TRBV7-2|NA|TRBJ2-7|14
CAYCRRLAWHEQYF
TGTGCCTATTGTCGAAGACTAGCGTGGCACGAGCAGTACTTC
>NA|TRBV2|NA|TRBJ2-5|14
CASSGRRGAETQYF
TGTGCCAGCAGTGGACGACGGGGCGCGGAGACCCAGTACTTC
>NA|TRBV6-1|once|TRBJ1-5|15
CASSEQGQRDQPQHF
TGTGCCAGCAGTGAACAGGGTCAGAGGGATCAGCCCCAGCATTTT
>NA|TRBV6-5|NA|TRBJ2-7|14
CASSYGADSSEQYF
TGTGCCAGCAGTTACGGCGCGGACTCCTCCGAGCAGTACTTC
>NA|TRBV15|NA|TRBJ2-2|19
CATSRAQTGLAVDTGELFF
TGTGCCACCAGCAGAGCTCAGACTGGCCTAGCAGTCGACACCGGGGAGCTGTTTTTT
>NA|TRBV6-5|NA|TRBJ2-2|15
CASSYGTGITGELFF
TGTGCCAGCAGTTACGGCACAGGTATCACCGGGGAGCTGTTTTTT
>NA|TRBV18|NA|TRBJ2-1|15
CASSPQDSSYNEQFF
TGTGCCAGCTCACCACAGGACTCCTCCTACAATGAGCAGTTCTTC
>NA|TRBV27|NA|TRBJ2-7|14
CASRTRAQIYEQYF
TGTGCCAGCAGGACAAGGGCACAGATCTACGAGCAGTACTTC
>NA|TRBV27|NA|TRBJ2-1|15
CASSDSFSSYNEQFF
TGTGCCAGCAGTGACAGCTTTAGCTCCTACAATGAGCAGTTCTTC
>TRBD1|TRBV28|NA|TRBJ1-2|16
CASSFPQTGGSYGYTF
TGTGCCAGCAGTTTTCCCCAAACAGGGGGTTCCTATGGCTACACCTTC
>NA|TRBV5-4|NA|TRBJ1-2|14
CASSVDYVNYGYTF
TGTGCCAGCAGCGTCGACTATGTGAACTATGGCTACACCTTC
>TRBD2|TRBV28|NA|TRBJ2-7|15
CASTLAGDAFDEQYF
TGTGCCAGTACCTTGGCGGGAGATGCGTTCGACGAGCAGTACTTC
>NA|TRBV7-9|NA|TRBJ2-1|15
CASSDRRVSLNEQFF
TGTGCCAGCAGCGATAGGAGGGTTTCCCTCAATGAGCAGTTCTTC
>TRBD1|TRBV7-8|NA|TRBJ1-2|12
CATGAVTYGYTF
TGTGCTACAGGGGCAGTTACCTATGGCTACACCTTC
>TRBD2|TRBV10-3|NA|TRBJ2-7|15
CAIMSLAGSSYEQYF
TGTGCCATCATGTCGCTAGCGGGGAGCTCCTACGAGCAGTACTTC
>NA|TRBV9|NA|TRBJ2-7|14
CASSLGTGSYEQYF
TGTGCCAGCAGCCTCGGGACTGGCTCCTACGAGCAGTACTTC
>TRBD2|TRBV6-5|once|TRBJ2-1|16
CASSYFPSGSRNEQFF
TGTGCCAGCAGTTACTTCCCTAGCGGGAGTCGCAATGAGCAGTTCTTC
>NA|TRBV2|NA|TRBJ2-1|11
CASRDRIQQFF
TGTGCCAGCAGAGACAGGATTCAGCAGTTCTTC
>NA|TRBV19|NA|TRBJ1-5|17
CASSIEGQLVSNQPQHF
TGTGCCAGTAGTATAGAAGGACAATTGGTTAGCAATCAGCCCCAGCATTTT
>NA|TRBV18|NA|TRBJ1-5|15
CASSPKSGANQPQHF
TGTGCCAGCTCACCTAAGTCCGGGGCCAATCAGCCCCAGCATTTT
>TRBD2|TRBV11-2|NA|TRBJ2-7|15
CASSLSGGASYEQYF
TGTGCCAGCAGCTTGAGCGGGGGGGCTAGCTACGAGCAGTACTTC
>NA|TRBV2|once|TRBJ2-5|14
CASSESFRQETQYF
TGTGCCAGCAGTGAATCTTTTAGACAAGAGACCCAGTACTTC
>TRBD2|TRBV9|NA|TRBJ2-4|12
CASSPGGVIQYF
TGTGCCAGCAGCCCGGGAGGGGTCATTCAGTACTTC
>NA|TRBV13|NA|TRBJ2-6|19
CASSFRPKDSAVRANVLTF
TGTGCCAGCAGCTTTCGCCCTAAGGACAGTGCTGTGCGGGCCAACGTCCTGACTTTC
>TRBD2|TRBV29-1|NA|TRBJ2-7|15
CSVEDPGLASYEQYF
TGCAGCGTTGAAGATCCGGGACTAGCGAGCTACGAGCAGTACTTC
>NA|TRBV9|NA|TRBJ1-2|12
CASSDRVYGYTF
TGTGCCAGCAGCGACCGAGTCTATGGCTACACCTTC